Listed below are T cell receptor beta chains from one sample, sequenced in a study of radiation and T cells in renal cell carcinoma. The assay was immunoSEQ multiplex PCR, and TCRdb's table has in-frame clones only and misses some. The sample lists some 95,000 clones, 80% to 90% seen once, with under 9.5% in the top ten. The material was blood, obtained from a patient whose treatment included radiotherapy and nephrectomy. Receptor source: a man aged 45-65 years with renal cell carcinoma. Both conserved end residues are trimmed from each CDR3. The order of the fields is V gene, J gene, CDR3 protein.

>TRBV28|TRBJ1-4
ASSWAGQGNEKLF
>TRBV19|TRBJ1-1
ASSNRPGEAF
>TRBV6-1|TRBJ2-6
ALGQGSAGANVLT
>TRBV25-1|TRBJ1-1
ASSGPNTEAF
>TRBV2|TRBJ2-2
ASSVWESVTGELF
>TRBV27|TRBJ1-2
ASSPRQVHGYT
>TRBV30|TRBJ1-2
AWNEKRRGYT
>TRBV5-6|TRBJ2-1
ASSLLANYFNEQF
>TRBV15|TRBJ2-5
ATSRNPIAAGGEETQY
>TRBV7-9|TRBJ2-3
ASSLGSGRGTDTQY
>TRBV4-1|TRBJ1-3
ASSQVRETGNTIY
>TRBV9|TRBJ2-6
ASSVEGTGANVLT
>TRBV28|TRBJ1-2
ASSSWDSNNYGYT
>TRBV7-2|TRBJ2-1
ASSLAGSSYNEQF
>TRBV6-5|TRBJ1-1
ASSYSPGAGDTEAF
>TRBV5-1|TRBJ1-6
ASSTGGQAGNSPLH
>TRBV5-1|TRBJ1-5
ASSFGSNFQH
>TRBV5-1|TRBJ2-1
ASSPQGQGVDEQF
>TRBV2|TRBJ2-7
ASSVGGNYEQY
>TRBV19|TRBJ2-5
ASSSSQETQY
>TRBV4-1|TRBJ1-1
ASSQVGQTEAF
>TRBV6-5|TRBJ1-1
ASVDFAEAF
>TRBV7-9|TRBJ1-6
ASSRGGNSYNSPLH
>TRBV6-5|TRBJ1-3
ASSLLGSGNTIY
>TRBV28|TRBJ2-7
ASSPLRRETYEQY
>TRBV9|TRBJ2-3
ASSARGSTDTQY
>TRBV6-6|TRBJ1-1
ASSRLGEVWTEAF
>TRBV10-1|TRBJ2-1
ASTGGEQF
>TRBV11-2|TRBJ1-3
ASSLGGSGNTIY
>TRBV14|TRBJ2-1
ASSQVGGPSYNEQF
>TRBV6-1|TRBJ1-3
ASRLDSGNTIY
>TRBV6-6|TRBJ1-1
ASRGGTVTEAF
>TRBV2|TRBJ2-2
ASSEAPNTGELF
>TRBV7-2|TRBJ2-3
ASSFKLAGVADTQY
>TRBV11-2|TRBJ2-7
ASSLDGGAFYEQY
>TRBV10-2|TRBJ2-2
ASWQGAGELF
>TRBV27|TRBJ2-5
ASRGGSWETQY
>TRBV5-1|TRBJ2-1
ASSWTGTGNEQF
>TRBV29-1|TRBJ2-7
SVGRGGRTQQY
>TRBV6-5|TRBJ2-3
ASSQMDTQY
>TRBV19|TRBJ2-3
ASSIGPFSTDTQY
>TRBV7-6|TRBJ2-5
ASSLVGSQETQY
>TRBV10-3|TRBJ1-5
ASRWDRNQPQH
>TRBV6-5|TRBJ2-7
ASSRQEEEQY
>TRBV19|TRBJ2-7
ASSISGRAWEQY
>TRBV11-2|TRBJ2-7
ASSSDRDSSEQY
>TRBV25-1|TRBJ1-6
ASSVQPNSPLH
>TRBV27|TRBJ1-2
ASSSSGTAYGYT
>TRBV5-1|TRBJ1-6
ASSNQDPINSPLH
>TRBV6-1|TRBJ2-3
ASSEAYEVAGDTDTQY
>TRBV30|TRBJ1-5
AWSSGRGNQPQH
>TRBV2|TRBJ2-2
ASSMGQGIGELF
>TRBV18|TRBJ1-2
ASSPGFYRGSLLGYT
>TRBV2|TRBJ2-5
ASRPTGPGETQY
>TRBV5-1|TRBJ2-2
ASSLGTQGFTGELF
>TRBV28|TRBJ2-7
ASSLLGQGIPLDVYEQY
>TRBV6-6|TRBJ2-1
ASSQDRGLYNEQF
>TRBV12-5|TRBJ1-6
ASGFTGQTRGAALH
>TRBV7-7|TRBJ2-1
ASSAQLGEDEQF